This note documents a single T cell receptor (beta chain) sequence. The sample comes from a study of blood T cell repertoires in COVID-19. At the level of the study: Spain, Italy and the United States supplied samples that represented acute and convalescent COVID-19.

Clones were read by immunoSEQ multiplex PCR, and TCRdb kept only the in-frame ones, dropping some. The sample lists some 80,000 clones, approximately 81% seen once, with 11% in the top ten. CDR3 length: 15 amino acids. Per the germline V gene, CDR1 is LGHDT and CDR2 is YNNKEL (reference sequence). V lost 0 bases and J lost 3; bases outside the gene matches: 4. This sequence joins TRBV3-1 (or the pseudogene TRBV3-2) and TRBJ1-1, with TRBD1 matching over 7 bases. This clonotype originated in a man aged 55 to 69 with COVID-19, enrolled during active disease. Sample: peripheral blood. The CDR3 protein is CASSQDGQGDTEAFF. CDR3 DNA sequence: TGTGCCAGCAGCCAAGATGGGCAGGGGGACACTGAAGCTTTCTTT.